Below, one TCR beta chain is given with its context. One end of the junction is discordant with germline, which a read error may explain. The entry originates in a study of blood T cell repertoires in COVID-19. Across the whole study: From T cells, B-cell-depleted T cells, or PBMCs came the material, which was cDNA or gDNA.

Sequencing used immunoSEQ multiplex PCR; TCRdb keeps in-frame clones, though not all of them. The sample yields roughly 200,000 clones, roughly 84% seen once. CDR1 and CDR2 (germline): PRHDT, FYEKMQ (reference sequence). This CDR3 has 15 residues. The source is a person aged 65 to 79 with COVID-19, enrolled during active disease. The chain links TRBV13 to TRBJ2-1; 9 positions match TRBD2. Sample: peripheral blood. Here the CDR3 DNA reads TGTGCCAGCAACTTAGCGGGAGAGGTTCTCAATGAGCAGTTCTTC. Encoded protein: CASNLAGEVLNEQFF.